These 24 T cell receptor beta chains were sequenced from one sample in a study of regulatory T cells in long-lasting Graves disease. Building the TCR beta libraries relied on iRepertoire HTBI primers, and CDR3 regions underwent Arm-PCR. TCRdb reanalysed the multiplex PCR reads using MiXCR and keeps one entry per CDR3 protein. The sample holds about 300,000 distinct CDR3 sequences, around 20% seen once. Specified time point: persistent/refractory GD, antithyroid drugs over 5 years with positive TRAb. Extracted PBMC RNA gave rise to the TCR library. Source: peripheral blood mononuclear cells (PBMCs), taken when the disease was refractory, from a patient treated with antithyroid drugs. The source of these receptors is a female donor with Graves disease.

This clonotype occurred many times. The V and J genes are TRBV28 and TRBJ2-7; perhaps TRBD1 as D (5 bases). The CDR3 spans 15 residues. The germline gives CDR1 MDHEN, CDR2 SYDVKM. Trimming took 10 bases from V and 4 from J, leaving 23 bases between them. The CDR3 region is CATRQDTGIGYEQYF. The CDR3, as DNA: TGTGCCACCCGTCAGGATACAGGAATCGGTTACGAGCAGTACTTC.

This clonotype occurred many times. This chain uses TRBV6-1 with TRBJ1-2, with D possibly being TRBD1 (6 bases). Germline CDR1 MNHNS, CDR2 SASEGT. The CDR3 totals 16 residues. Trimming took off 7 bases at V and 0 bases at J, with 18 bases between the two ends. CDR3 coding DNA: TGTGCCAGCACCATCTGGAGGGGGGCAACTAACTATGGCTACACCTTC. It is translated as CASTIWRGATNYGYTF.

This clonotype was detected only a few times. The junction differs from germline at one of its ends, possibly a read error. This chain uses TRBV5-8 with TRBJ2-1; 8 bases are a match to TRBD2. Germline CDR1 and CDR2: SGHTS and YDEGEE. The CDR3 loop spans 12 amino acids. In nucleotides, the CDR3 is TGTGCCAGCAGCTCGAACGCTCCTAGCGGGCCTTTC. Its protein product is CASSSNAPSGPF.

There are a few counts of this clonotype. The CDR3 region has the DNA TGCAGTGCTAGCCCCGACAGGGAAGAGACCCAGTACTTC. Translated, it gives CSASPDREETQYF. The chain combines TRBV20-1 with TRBJ2-5, with 7 bases matching TRBD1. The ends lost 3 bases at V and 3 bases at J; junction bases unmatched: 4. Germline CDR1 DFQATT, CDR2 SNEGSKA (reference sequence). This CDR3 spans 13 amino acids.

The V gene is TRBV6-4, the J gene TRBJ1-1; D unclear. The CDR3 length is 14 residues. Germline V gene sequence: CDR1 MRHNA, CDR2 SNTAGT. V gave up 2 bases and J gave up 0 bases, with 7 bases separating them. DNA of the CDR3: TGTGCCAGCAGTGACGGGGTTATGAACACTGAAGCTTTCTTT. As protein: CASSDGVMNTEAFF.

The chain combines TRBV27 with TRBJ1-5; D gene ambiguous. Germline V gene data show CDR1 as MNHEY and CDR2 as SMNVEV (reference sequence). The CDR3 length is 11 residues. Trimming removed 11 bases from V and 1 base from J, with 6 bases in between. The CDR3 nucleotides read TGTGCCGCGGGGAGCAATCAGCCCCAGCATTTT. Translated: CAAGSNQPQHF.

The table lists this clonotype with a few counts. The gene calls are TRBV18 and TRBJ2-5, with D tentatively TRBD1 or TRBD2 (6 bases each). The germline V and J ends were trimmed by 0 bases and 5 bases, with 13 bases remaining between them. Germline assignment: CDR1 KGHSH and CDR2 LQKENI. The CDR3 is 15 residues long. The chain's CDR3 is CASSPPSGAWETQYF. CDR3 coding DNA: TGTGCCAGCTCACCACCGTCGGGGGCTTGGGAGACCCAGTACTTC. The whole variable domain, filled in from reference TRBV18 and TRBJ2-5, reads NAGVMQNPRHLVRRRGQEARLRCSPMKGHSHVYWYRQLPEEGLKFMVYLQKENIIDESGMPKERFSAEFPKEGPSILRIQQVVRGDSAAYFCASSPPSGAWETQYFGPGTRLLVL.

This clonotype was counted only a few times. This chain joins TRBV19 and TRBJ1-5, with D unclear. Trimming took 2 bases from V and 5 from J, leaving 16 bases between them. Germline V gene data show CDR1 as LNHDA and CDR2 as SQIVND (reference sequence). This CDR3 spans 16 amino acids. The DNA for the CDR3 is TGTGCCAGTAGTATATTTGGCGGATACCCTGATCAGCCCCAGCATTTT. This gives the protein CASSIFGGYPDQPQHF.

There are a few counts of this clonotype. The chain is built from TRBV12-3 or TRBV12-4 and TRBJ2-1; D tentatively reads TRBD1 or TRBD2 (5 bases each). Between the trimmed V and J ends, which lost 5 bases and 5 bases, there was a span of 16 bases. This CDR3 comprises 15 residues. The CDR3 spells CASSATPGRDNEQFF. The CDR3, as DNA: TGTGCCAGCAGTGCAACTCCGGGACGAGACAATGAGCAGTTCTTC.

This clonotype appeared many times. CDR3 coding DNA: TGTGCCAGCAGGGGGGCAGGGGGAGGCCATTCACCCCTCCACTTT. This translates into CASRGAGGGHSPLHF. This chain connects TRBV28 to TRBJ1-6, with 7 nucleotides matching TRBD1. CDR1 is MDHEN and CDR2 is SYDVKM in the germline V gene. The trim removed 6 bases at V and 8 bases at J, leaving 10 bases unmatched. There are 15 residues in the CDR3. Complete variable domain (other parts from reference TRBV28 and TRBJ1-6): DVKVTQSSRYLVKRTGEKVFLECVQDMDHENMFWYRQDPGLGLRLIYFSYDVKMKEKGDIPEGYSVSREKKERFSLILESASTNQTSMYLCASRGAGGGHSPLHFGNGTRLTVT.

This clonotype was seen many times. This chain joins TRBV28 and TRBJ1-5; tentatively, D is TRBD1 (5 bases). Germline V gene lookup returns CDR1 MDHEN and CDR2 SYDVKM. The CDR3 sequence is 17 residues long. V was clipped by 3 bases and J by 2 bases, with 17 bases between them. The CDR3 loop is CASSFSIGEVGNQPQHF. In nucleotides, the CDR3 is TGTGCCAGCAGTTTTAGTATAGGGGAGGTTGGCAATCAGCCCCAGCATTTT.

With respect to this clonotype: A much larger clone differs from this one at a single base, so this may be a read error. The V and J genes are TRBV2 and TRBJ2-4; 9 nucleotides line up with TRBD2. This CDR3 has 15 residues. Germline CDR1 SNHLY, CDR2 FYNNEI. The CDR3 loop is CASRPGGLAKSIQYF. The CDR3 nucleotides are TGTGCCAGCAGACCCGGGGGACTAGCCAAAAGCATTCAGTACTTC. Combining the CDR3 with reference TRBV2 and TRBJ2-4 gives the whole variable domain EPEVTQTPSHQVTQMGQEVILRCVPISNHLYFYWYRQILGQKVEFLVSFYNNEISEKSEIFDDQFSVERPDGSNFTLKIRSTKLEDSAMYFCASRPGGLAKSIQYFGAGTRLSVL.

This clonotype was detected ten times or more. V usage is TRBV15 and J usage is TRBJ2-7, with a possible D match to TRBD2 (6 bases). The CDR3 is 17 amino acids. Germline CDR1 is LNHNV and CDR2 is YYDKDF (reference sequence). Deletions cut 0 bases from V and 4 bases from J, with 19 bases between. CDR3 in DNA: TGTGCCACCAGCAGAGATCTTCGGGGGTTGATCAATTACGAGCAGTACTTC. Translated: CATSRDLRGLINYEQYF.

The CDR3 loop reads CASSDEGLRLYNEQFF. Here the CDR3 DNA reads TGTGCCAGCAGTGACGAGGGACTCCGACTCTACAATGAGCAGTTCTTC. The chain links TRBV25-1 to TRBJ2-1, with TRBD2 as a possible D gene (6 bases). Germline V CDR1 and CDR2: MGHDK, SYGVNS. Trimming removed 3 bases from V and 3 bases from J, with 15 bases in between. This CDR3 contains 16 residues.

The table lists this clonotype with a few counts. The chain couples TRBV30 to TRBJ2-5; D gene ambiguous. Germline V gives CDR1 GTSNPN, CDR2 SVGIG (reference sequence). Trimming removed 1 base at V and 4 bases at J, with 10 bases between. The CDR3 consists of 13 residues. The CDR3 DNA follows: TGTGCCTGGAGTGGAGACTGGGCAGAGACCCAGTACTTC. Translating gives CAWSGDWAETQYF.

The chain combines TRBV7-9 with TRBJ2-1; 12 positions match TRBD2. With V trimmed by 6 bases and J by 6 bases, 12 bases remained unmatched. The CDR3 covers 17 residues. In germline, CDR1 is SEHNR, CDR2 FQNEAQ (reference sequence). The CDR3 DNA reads TGTGCCAGCAGAAAGAAGGCTAGCGGGAGGGAATCCAATGAGCAGTTCTTC. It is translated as CASRKKASGRESNEQFF.

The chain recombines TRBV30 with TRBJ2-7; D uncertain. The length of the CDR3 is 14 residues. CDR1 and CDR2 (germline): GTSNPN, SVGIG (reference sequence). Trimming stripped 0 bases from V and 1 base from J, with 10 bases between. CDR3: CAWSVSRASYEQYF. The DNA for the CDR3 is TGTGCCTGGAGTGTCAGTCGGGCTTCCTACGAGCAGTACTTC.

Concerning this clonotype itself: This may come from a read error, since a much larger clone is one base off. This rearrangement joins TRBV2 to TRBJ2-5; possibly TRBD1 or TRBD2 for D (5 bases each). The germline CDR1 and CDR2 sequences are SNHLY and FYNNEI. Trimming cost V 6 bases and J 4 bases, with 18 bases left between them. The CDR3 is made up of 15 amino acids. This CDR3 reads CASSLTPGRAETQYF. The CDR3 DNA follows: TGTGCCAGCAGCCTTACGCCGGGACGGGCAGAGACCCAGTACTTC.

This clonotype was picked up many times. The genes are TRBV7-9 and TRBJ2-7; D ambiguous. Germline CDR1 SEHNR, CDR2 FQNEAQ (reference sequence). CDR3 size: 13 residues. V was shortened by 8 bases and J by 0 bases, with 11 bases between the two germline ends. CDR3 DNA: TGTGCCAGCGGAACGGCAAACTCCTACGAGCAGTACTTC. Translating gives CASGTANSYEQYF.

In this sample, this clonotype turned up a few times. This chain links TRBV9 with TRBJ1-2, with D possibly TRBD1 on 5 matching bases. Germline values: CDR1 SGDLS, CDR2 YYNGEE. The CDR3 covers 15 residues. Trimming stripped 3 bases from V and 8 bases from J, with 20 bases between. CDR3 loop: CASSDRPSRKGGYTF. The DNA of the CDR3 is TGTGCCAGCAGCGACCGCCCGTCCCGTAAGGGGGGCTACACCTTC.

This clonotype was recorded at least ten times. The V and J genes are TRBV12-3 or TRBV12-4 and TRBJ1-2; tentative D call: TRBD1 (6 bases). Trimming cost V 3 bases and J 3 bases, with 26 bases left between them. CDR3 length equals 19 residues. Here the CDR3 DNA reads TGTGCCAGCAGTTTTCAGGGAGTGGCCAGGTCTGGGGGCCACTATGGCTACACCTTC. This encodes CASSFQGVARSGGHYGYTF.

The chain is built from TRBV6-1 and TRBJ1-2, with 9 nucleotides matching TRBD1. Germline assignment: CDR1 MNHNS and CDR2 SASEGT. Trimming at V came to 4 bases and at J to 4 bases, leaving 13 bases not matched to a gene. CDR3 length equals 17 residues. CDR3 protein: CASSVSGTGTEGYGYTF. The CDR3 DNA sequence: TGTGCCAGCAGTGTTTCCGGGACAGGGACCGAGGGCTATGGCTACACCTTC.

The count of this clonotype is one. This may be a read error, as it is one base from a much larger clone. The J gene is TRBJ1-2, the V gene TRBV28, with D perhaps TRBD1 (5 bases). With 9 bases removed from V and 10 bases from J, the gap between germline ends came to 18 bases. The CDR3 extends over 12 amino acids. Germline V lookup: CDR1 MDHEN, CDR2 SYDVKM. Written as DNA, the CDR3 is TGTGCCAGTGAGACGGACACTATGGACTACACCTTC. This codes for CASETDTMDYTF.

This CDR3 reads CASSFDGGSPLHF. CDR3 nucleotides: TGTGCCAGCAGTTTTGACGGGGGTTCACCCCTCCACTTT. The rearrangement links TRBV27 to TRBJ1-6; TRBD1 might be the D (5 bases). CDR1 is MNHEY and CDR2 is SMNVEV in the germline V gene (reference sequence). Trimming took off 3 bases at V and 9 bases at J, with 9 bases between the two ends. The CDR3 is 13 amino acids.